Listed here are 8 T cell receptor beta chains from one sample, sequenced in a study of shared clonotypes between healthy human individuals. Libraries were prepared by immunoSEQ multiplex PCR; TCRdb keeps only in-frame clonotypes and omits some of them. The data contain about 2 million clones, 95% of them singletons. Sequenced: naive CD4+ T cells sorted from blood. Subset: CD45RA+ positively selected. These receptors were obtained from a man aged 18 to 35 in good health.

The chain employs TRBV15 and TRBJ2-7; D unclear. CDR3 size: 12 residues. The germline gives CDR1 LNHNV, CDR2 YYDKDF (reference sequence). Deletions cut 3 bases from V and 8 bases from J, with 11 bases between. The CDR3 sequence is CATSRAPSQQYF. The DNA for the CDR3 is TGTGCCACCAGCAGGGCCCCCTCTCAGCAGTACTTC.

This clone came up once. This chain joins TRBV5-1 and TRBJ2-1; 14 bases are shared with TRBD2. Germline V gene lookup returns CDR1 SGHRS and CDR2 YFSETQ. J was trimmed by 9 bases and V by 3 bases; bases with no gene match: 11. The CDR3 is made up of 17 amino acids. In nucleotides, the CDR3 is TGCGCCAGCAGCTACTCCGGGACTAGCGGGAGTGGTGGTGAGCAGTTCTTC. The encoded protein is CASSYSGTSGSGGEQFF.

This chain uses TRBV19 with TRBJ2-7; 7 nucleotides agree with TRBD1. CDR3 length: 14 residues. Per the germline V gene, CDR1 is LNHDA and CDR2 is SQIVND (reference sequence). V dropped 5 bases and J dropped 3; count of bases not matched to a gene: 7. Written as DNA, the CDR3 is TGTGCCAGTAGTCTTCCGGGACAGTACTACGAGCAGTACTTC. This sequence encodes CASSLPGQYYEQYF.

With respect to this clone: The same CDR3 also results from other DNA sequences found in this sample. The chain couples TRBV5-1 to TRBJ2-5; possible D gene TRBD2, 6 bases. V was pared by 0 bases and J by 0 bases, with 6 bases between. The CDR3 totals 14 residues. Germline V gene data show CDR1 as SGHRS and CDR2 as YFSETQ. CDR3 coding DNA: TGCGCCAGCAGCTTGGGCGGGAACCAAGAGACCCAGTACTTC. Its protein is CASSLGGNQETQYF.

V and J are TRBV5-1 and TRBJ2-7; D perhaps matches TRBD2 (6 bases). With 7 bases removed from V and 3 bases from J, the gap between germline ends came to 11 bases. The germline gives CDR1 SGHRS, CDR2 YFSETQ. This CDR3 comprises 12 residues. The chain's CDR3 is CASGTEFYEQYF. The CDR3 DNA reads as TGCGCCAGCGGGACTGAATTCTACGAGCAGTACTTC.

This clone appeared once. In the same sample, other DNA sequences code for this CDR3. This rearrangement joins TRBV19 to TRBJ1-1, with unresolved D. Germline V lookup: CDR1 LNHDA, CDR2 SQIVND (reference sequence). This CDR3 comprises 12 residues. Trimming stripped 11 bases from V and 1 base from J, with 11 bases between. CDR3: CASSRGNTEAFF. In nucleotides, the CDR3 is TGTGCCTCGAGTCGTGGGAACACTGAAGCTTTCTTT. Together with reference TRBV19 and TRBJ1-1, the CDR3 gives the full variable domain: DGGITQSPKYLFRKEGQNVTLSCEQNLNHDAMYWYRQDPGQGLRLIYYSQIVNDFQKGDIAEGYSVSREKKESFPLTVTSAQKNPTAFYLCASSRGNTEAFFGQGTRLTVV.

The V gene is TRBV6-5, the J gene TRBJ1-2; 8 nucleotides agree with TRBD1. V shed 2 bases, J shed 2 bases, and the junction held 4 bases outside the gene matches. Looked up from germline, CDR1 is MNHEY and CDR2 is SVGAGI. The CDR3 contains 15 residues. CDR3 residues: CASSYRTGRNYGYTF. CDR3 in DNA: TGTGCCAGCAGTTACAGGACAGGGCGCAACTATGGCTACACCTTC.

The genes are TRBV29-1 and TRBJ2-7; the match to TRBD2 covers 9 bases. This CDR3 comprises 15 residues. With 4 bases clipped from V and 0 bases from J, the junction kept 7 bases outside the gene matches. Germline V gives CDR1 SQVTM, CDR2 ANQGSEA. The CDR3 DNA is TGCAGCGTTGTGGCTAGCGGGGTGATCTCCTACGAGCAGTACTTC. This sequence encodes CSVVASGVISYEQYF.